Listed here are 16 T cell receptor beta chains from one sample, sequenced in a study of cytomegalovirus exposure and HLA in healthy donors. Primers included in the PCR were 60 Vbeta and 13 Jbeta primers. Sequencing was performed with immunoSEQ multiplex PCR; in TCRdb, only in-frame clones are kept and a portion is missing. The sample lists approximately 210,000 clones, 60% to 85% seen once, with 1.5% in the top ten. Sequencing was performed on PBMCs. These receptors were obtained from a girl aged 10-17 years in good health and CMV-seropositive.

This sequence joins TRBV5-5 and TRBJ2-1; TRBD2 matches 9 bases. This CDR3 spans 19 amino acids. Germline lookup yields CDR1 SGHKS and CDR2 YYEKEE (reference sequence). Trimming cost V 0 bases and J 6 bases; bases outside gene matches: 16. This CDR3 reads CASSLGISSGGGASNEQFF. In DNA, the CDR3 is TGTGCCAGCAGCTTGGGCATCTCCAGTGGCGGGGGGGCCTCCAATGAGCAGTTCTTC.

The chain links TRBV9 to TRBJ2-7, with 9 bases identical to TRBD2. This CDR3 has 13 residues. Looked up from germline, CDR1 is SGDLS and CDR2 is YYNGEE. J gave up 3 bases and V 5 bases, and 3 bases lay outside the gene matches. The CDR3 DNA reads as TGTGCCAGCAGTTTAGCGGGGGACTACGAGCAGTACTTC. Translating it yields CASSLAGDYEQYF.

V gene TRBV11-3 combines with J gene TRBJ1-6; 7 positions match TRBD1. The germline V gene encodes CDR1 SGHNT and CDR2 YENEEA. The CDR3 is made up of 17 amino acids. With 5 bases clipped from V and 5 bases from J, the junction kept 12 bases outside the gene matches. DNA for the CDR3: TGTGCCAGCAGCACTGACAGGGAAAGAATTAATAATTCACCCCTCCACTTT. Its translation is CASSTDRERINNSPLHF.

The CDR3 spells CASSEVESLEQYF. For the CDR3, the DNA is TGTGCCAGCAGTGAAGTAGAGTCCCTCGAGCAGTACTTC. This chain links TRBV6-1 with TRBJ2-7, with D hard to call. V lost 1 base and J 6 bases, leaving 10 bases between the germline ends. Germline values: CDR1 MNHNS, CDR2 SASEGT. The CDR3 is 13 residues long.

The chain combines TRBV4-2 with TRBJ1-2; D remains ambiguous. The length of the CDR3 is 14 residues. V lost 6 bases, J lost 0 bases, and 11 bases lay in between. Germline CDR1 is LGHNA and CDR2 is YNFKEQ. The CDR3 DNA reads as TGTGCCAGCAGTCCTAGGTTGGCTAACTATGGCTACACCTTC. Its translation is CASSPRLANYGYTF.

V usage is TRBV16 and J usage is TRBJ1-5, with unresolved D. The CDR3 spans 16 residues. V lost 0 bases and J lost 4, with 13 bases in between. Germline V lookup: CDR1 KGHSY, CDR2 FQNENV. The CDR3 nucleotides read TGTGCCAGCAGCCAATCGCGGAAATTTGGTAATCAGCCCCAGCATTTT. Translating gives CASSQSRKFGNQPQHF.

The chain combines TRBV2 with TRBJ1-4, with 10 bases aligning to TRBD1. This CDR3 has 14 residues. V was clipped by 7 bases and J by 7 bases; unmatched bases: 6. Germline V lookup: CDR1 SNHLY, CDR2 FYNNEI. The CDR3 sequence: CASIRRQGAEKLFF. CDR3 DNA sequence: TGTGCCAGCATACGCCGACAGGGGGCTGAAAAACTGTTTTTT.

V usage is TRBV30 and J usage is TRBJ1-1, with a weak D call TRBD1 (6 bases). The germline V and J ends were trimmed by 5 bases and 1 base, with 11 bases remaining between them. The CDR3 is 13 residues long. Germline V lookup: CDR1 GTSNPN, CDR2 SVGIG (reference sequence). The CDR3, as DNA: TGTGCCTGGGAGCAGGGGACGAACACTGAAGCTTTCTTT. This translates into CAWEQGTNTEAFF.

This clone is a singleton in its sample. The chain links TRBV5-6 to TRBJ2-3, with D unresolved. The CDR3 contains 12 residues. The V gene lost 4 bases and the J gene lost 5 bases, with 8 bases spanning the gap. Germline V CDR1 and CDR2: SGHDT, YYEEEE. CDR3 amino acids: CASSTAVDTQYF. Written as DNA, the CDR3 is TGTGCCAGCAGCACGGCGGTAGATACGCAGTATTTT.

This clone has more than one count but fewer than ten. The CDR3 DNA follows: TGTGCCAGTAAAGGACAGGGGACCACCGGGGAGCTGTTTTTT. Residues: CASKGQGTTGELFF. The chain recombines TRBV19 with TRBJ2-2; 9 bases map to TRBD1. Germline V gene lookup returns CDR1 LNHDA and CDR2 SQIVND (reference sequence). The CDR3 has 14 amino acids. Trimming cost V 7 bases and J 4 bases; bases outside gene matches: 4.

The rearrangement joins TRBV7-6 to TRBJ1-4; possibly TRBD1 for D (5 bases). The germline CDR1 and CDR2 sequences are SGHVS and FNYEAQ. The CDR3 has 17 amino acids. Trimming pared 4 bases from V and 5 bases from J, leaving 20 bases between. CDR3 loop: CASSSWAGPVGNEKLFF. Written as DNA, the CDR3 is TGTGCCAGCAGCTCCTGGGCAGGGCCGGTTGGGAATGAAAAACTGTTTTTT.

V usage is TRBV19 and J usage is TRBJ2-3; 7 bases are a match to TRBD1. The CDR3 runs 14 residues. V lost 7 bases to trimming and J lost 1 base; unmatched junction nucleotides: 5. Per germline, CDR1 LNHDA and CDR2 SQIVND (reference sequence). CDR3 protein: CASKGALGTDTQYF. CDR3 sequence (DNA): TGTGCCAGTAAGGGGGCCCTCGGCACAGATACGCAGTATTTT.

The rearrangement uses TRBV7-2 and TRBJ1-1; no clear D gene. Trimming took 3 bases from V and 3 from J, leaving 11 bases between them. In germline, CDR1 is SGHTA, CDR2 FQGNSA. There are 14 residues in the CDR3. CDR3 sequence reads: CASSFVGLDTEAFF. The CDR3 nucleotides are TGTGCCAGCAGCTTCGTGGGCTTGGACACTGAAGCTTTCTTT. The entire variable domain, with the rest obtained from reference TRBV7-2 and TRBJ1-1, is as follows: GAGVSQSPSNKVTEKGKDVELRCDPISGHTALYWYRQSLGQGLEFLIYFQGNSAPDKSGLPSDRFSAERTGGSVSTLTIQRTQQEDSAVYLCASSFVGLDTEAFFGQGTRLTVV.

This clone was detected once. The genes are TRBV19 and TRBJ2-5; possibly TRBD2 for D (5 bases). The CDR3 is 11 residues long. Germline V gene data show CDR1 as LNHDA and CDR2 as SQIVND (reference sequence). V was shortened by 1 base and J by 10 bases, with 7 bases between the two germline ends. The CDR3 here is CASSIGRGQYF. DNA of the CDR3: TGTGCCAGTAGTATAGGTCGGGGCCAGTACTTC.

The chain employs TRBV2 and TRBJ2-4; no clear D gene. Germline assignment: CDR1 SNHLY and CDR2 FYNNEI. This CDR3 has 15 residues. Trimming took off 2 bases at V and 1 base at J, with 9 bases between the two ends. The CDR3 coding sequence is TGTGCCAGCAGTGAATATGGGCTTGCCAAAAACATTCAGTACTTC. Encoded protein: CASSEYGLAKNIQYF.

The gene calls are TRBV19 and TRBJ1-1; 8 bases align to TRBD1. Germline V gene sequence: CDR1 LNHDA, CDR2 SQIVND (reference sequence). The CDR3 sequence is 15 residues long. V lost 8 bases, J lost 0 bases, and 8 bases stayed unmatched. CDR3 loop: CASSQGARVNTEAFF. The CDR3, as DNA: TGTGCCAGTTCTCAGGGGGCGCGGGTGAACACTGAAGCTTTCTTT.